The T cell receptor (beta chain) under discussion was sequenced for a study of regulatory T cells in long-lasting Graves disease. Study summary: It was over 5 years of antithyroid drugs, with positive TSH receptor antibodies, that meant persistent Graves' disease.

This sample's time point: persistent/refractory GD, antithyroid drugs over 5 years with positive TRAb. The TCR library was made from RNA that had been extracted from PBMCs in TRIzol. This clonotype showed up many times. The CDR3 sequence is 17 residues long. J was trimmed by 2 bases and V by 5 bases; bases with no gene match: 13. Assembly of TCR beta libraries relied on iRepertoire HTBI primers together with Arm-PCR of CDR3 regions. TCRdb re-derived calls from the multiplex PCR reads in MiXCR, one entry per CDR3 protein. The profile shows 400,000 to 500,000 distinct CDR3 sequences, around a fifth of them singletons.

This clonotype originated in a female donor with Graves disease. The source material was peripheral blood mononuclear cells (PBMCs), sampled when the disease was refractory, from a patient treated with antithyroid drugs. The chain joins TRBV12-3 or TRBV12-4 to TRBJ2-5, with 8 positions matching TRBD1. The CDR3 nucleotides are TGTGCCAGCAGTCCAATCGGCAGGGGGCTGGTGCAAGAGACCCAGTACTTC. Residues: CASSPIGRGLVQETQYF.